This T cell receptor beta chain was documented in a study of Ad26.COV2.S vaccination and SARS-CoV-2 variants (dated by TCRdb to the early 2020s). In the study overall: Vaccine-arm donors came from COV1001, a multicentre, randomized, double-blind, placebo-controlled phase I-IIa trial of Ad26.COV2.S in healthy adults. Ad26.COV2.S was administered intramuscularly at 5 x 10^10 or 1 x 10^11 viral particles, either as a single shot or as two shots given 56 days apart. Sequencing of the TCRbeta repertoire served to evaluate the specificity and breadth of SARS-CoV-2-reactive T cell receptors following Ad26.COV2.S vaccination. A total of approximately 30 samples were included in the TCR-sequenced set, comprising 19 Ad26.COV2.S vaccine recipients, 5 placebo recipients and 8 SARS-CoV-2 convalescent individuals. Trial participants were randomized into five groups of five: low-dose or high-dose Ad26.COV2.S given once or twice, or placebo on both occasions. Blinding of investigators to trial group allocation was maintained during experiments and outcome assessment. What the work shows at the level of the full study, not this receptor alone: The study was not powered to compare responses between vaccine doses or regimens. Higher spike-specific TCR breadth was observed in Ad26.COV2.S recipients than in placebo recipients (P = 0.0014). Vaccine and placebo recipients had comparable non-spike TCR breadth, which fits with the vaccine containing only spike. It was noted by the authors that total T cell responses may have been underestimated by the TCR breadth and depth analyses. After vaccination, spike-specific CD8+ and CD4+ T cell responses were reported to show substantial breadth.

Turning to this clone: There is no known antigen for this receptor. Base qualities are missing; no much larger clone stands one base away.

The immunoSEQ Assay was used to sequence TCRbeta CDR3 regions. After extraction, genomic DNA underwent amplification by bias-controlled multiplex PCR, followed by high-throughput sequencing. The paper's data handling went like this. Collapsing and filtering of sequences were performed to quantify the absolute abundance of each unique TCRbeta CDR3 region. T cell fraction was estimated by normalizing TCRbeta template counts to usable DNA, which was measured by amplifying reference genes present in all nucleated cells. Repertoire TCRs were annotated as SARS-CoV-2-specific when V gene, CDR3 amino acid sequence and J gene were exactly matched to a known reactive TCR set. MIRA supplied the reference SARS-CoV-2 TCR set, which was filtered for enrichment in COVID-19-positive ImmuneCODE repertoires so that public or cross-reactive TCRs were removed. Based on the MIRA antigens, annotated TCRs were further analysed at the level of specific ORF or position within ORF. Depth was the summed frequency of annotated unique rearrangements, while breadth was defined as annotated unique rearrangements over total unique productive rearrangements. Two-sided Wilcoxon rank-sum tests were used to compare TCR breadth between groups. This is the immuneACCESS table as TCRdb keeps it, with only in-frame sequences that have V and J called. A part of the clones is gone; compared with another copy, unresolved V genes explain less than half, and the rest is unexplained. That table is the source of V, J and clone size, and D and trimming were worked out from the DNA. Within this sample are about 350,000 clones, with more than 85% of them counted one time only. Jointly, the top ten make up under 6% of the sample.

Trimming removed 1 base from V and 3 bases from J, leaving 9 bases between the germline ends. The CDR3 spans 15 residues, from the cysteine through the phenylalanine. The read is trimmed to its CDR3 DNA, 45 bases read in frame from base 1. From the germline V gene, CDR1 is MDHEN and CDR2 is SYDVKM. What the treatment or condition label conveys for this sample: around 19 received Ad26.COV2.S at low or high dose, single or two shots; about five received placebo; per-sample allocation not given. Repertoires of vaccine and placebo recipients were sequenced from samples taken on day 63 after the first injection. Between 29 July and 7 August 2020, Cohort 1b enrolled 20 to 30 adults aged 18-55 years at one site in Boston, USA. Ad26.COV2.S consisted of a replication-incompetent adenovirus type 26 vector by which a prefusion-stabilized SARS-CoV-2 spike protein from the original Wuhan strain was expressed.

The chain joins TRBV28 to TRBJ2-2; the D gene assignment is ambiguous. This TCR was sampled from a person aged 18 to 59 who received the Ad26.COV2.S COVID-19 vaccine or a placebo. The sample here was peripheral blood, taken in a trial of Ad26.COV2.S vaccine versus placebo. The DNA reads as follows: TGTGCCAGCAGTTTATTGACGGGCGACACCGGGGAGCTGTTTTTT. It encodes CASSLLTGDTGELFF.